This T cell receptor beta chain was sequenced during a study of T cells in Graves' hyperthyroidism and ophthalmopathy. There were TCR beta CDR3 regions amplified from RNA transcripts. During a first-round RT-PCR of the TCR CDR3, the HTBI primer set was used. TCRdb reprocessed the multiplex PCR reads with MiXCR, giving one entry per CDR3 protein. The sample has 500,000 to 750,000 distinct CDR3 sequences, just over 45% seen once. This clonotype was recorded at least ten times. CDR1 and CDR2 from the germline V gene are LNHDA and SQIVND (reference sequence). The CDR3 has 17 residues. V lost 2 bases and J lost 5; bases outside the gene matches: 14.

The chain has TRBV19 and TRBJ2-5; TRBD1 agrees at 7 bases. Material: peripheral blood or thyroid tissue (not recorded which). The source is a woman aged 18-30 years with Graves' hyperthyroidism. The CDR3 region is CASSILRDRFGSETQYF. Written as DNA, the CDR3 is TGTGCCAGTAGTATATTACGGGACAGATTCGGTTCGGAGACCCAGTACTTC.